A selection of T cell receptor beta chains follows, all from one sample in a study of blood T cell repertoires in COVID-19. The protocol was immunoSEQ multiplex PCR, while the TCRdb copy is restricted to in-frame clones and leaves out a portion. The sample carries a few hundred thousand clones, approximately 89% recorded once. Sequencing was carried out using PBMCs or T cells enriched from blood (not recorded which). The receptors shown here come from a man aged 35-49 years in a cohort exposed to, infected with or recovered from COVID-19 (not recorded which). CDR3s include the opening cysteine and the closing phenylalanine or tryptophan. The order of the fields is D gene, J gene, V gene, clone size, CDR3 protein, CDR3 DNA. D genes are given only for firm matches. Clone size, where shown, is once, few, many, or a class for clones that have expanded.

d_gene: NA; j_gene: TRBJ2-1; v_gene: TRBV5-1; abundance: NA; CDR3aa: CASSLRVGTYNEQFF; CDR3nt: TGCGCCAGCAGCTTGAGGGTCGGGACTTACAATGAGCAGTTCTTC
d_gene: TRBD2; j_gene: TRBJ2-3; v_gene: TRBV27; abundance: NA; CDR3aa: CASSPAGGGTDTQYF; CDR3nt: TGTGCCAGCAGTCCGGCGGGAGGTGGTACAGATACGCAGTATTTT
d_gene: TRBD1; j_gene: TRBJ1-5; v_gene: TRBV19; abundance: NA; CDR3aa: CASSDRDSNQPQHF; CDR3nt: TGTGCCAGTAGCGACAGGGATAGCAATCAGCCCCAGCATTTT
d_gene: TRBD2; j_gene: TRBJ2-7; v_gene: TRBV7-8; abundance: NA; CDR3aa: CASLSLAGDEQYF; CDR3nt: TGTGCCAGCCTCTCACTAGCGGGAGACGAGCAGTACTTC
d_gene: NA; j_gene: TRBJ2-1; v_gene: TRBV11-1; abundance: NA; CDR3aa: CASSLRGSSYNEQFF; CDR3nt: TGTGCCAGCAGCTTAAGGGGGAGCTCCTACAATGAGCAGTTCTTC
d_gene: NA; j_gene: TRBJ1-2; v_gene: TRBV4-1; abundance: NA; CDR3aa: CASSQAAGAVGYTF; CDR3nt: TGCGCCAGCAGCCAAGCCGCGGGGGCTGTTGGCTACACCTTC
d_gene: TRBD1; j_gene: TRBJ1-2; v_gene: TRBV2; abundance: NA; CDR3aa: CASTSGQVYGYTF; CDR3nt: TGTGCCAGCACCTCGGGACAGGTTTATGGCTACACCTTC
d_gene: TRBD1; j_gene: TRBJ1-1; v_gene: TRBV11-2; abundance: NA; CDR3aa: CASSSPGGGTEAFF; CDR3nt: TGTGCCAGCAGCTCCCCAGGGGGCGGCACTGAAGCTTTCTTT
d_gene: NA; j_gene: TRBJ1-2; v_gene: TRBV12-5; abundance: NA; CDR3aa: CASGSVKTNYGYTF; CDR3nt: TGTGCTAGTGGTTCGGTCAAAACTAACTATGGCTACACCTTC
d_gene: NA; j_gene: TRBJ1-1; v_gene: TRBV11-1; abundance: NA; CDR3aa: CASSRVTEAFF; CDR3nt: TGTGCCAGCAGCAGAGTGACTGAAGCTTTCTTT
d_gene: TRBD1; j_gene: TRBJ1-2; v_gene: TRBV6-5; abundance: NA; CDR3aa: CASRYGDSVNYGYTF; CDR3nt: TGTGCCAGCAGATACGGGGACAGCGTTAACTATGGCTACACCTTC
d_gene: NA; j_gene: TRBJ2-4; v_gene: TRBV7-9; abundance: NA; CDR3aa: CASSPGGGVWNIQYF; CDR3nt: TGTGCCAGCAGCCCGGGTGGAGGGGTCTGGAACATTCAGTACTTC
d_gene: NA; j_gene: TRBJ1-1; v_gene: TRBV4-1; abundance: NA; CDR3aa: CASSQLSNMNTEAFF; CDR3nt: TGCGCCAGCAGCCAACTCAGTAACATGAACACTGAAGCTTTCTTT
d_gene: TRBD1; j_gene: TRBJ2-6; v_gene: TRBV27; abundance: NA; CDR3aa: CASSLFGQGISGGANVLTF; CDR3nt: TGTGCCAGCAGTTTGTTCGGACAGGGGATATCGGGTGGGGCCAACGTCCTGACTTTC
d_gene: NA; j_gene: TRBJ1-2; v_gene: TRBV6-5; abundance: NA; CDR3aa: CASRPGTGANYGYTF; CDR3nt: TGTGCCAGCAGACCCGGGACGGGGGCTAACTATGGCTACACCTTC
d_gene: TRBD2; j_gene: TRBJ2-5; v_gene: TRBV2; abundance: NA; CDR3aa: CASKLAGETQYF; CDR3nt: TGTGCCAGCAAACTAGCGGGAGAGACCCAGTACTTC
d_gene: NA; j_gene: TRBJ2-7; v_gene: TRBV30; abundance: NA; CDR3aa: CAWRAGSSYEQYF; CDR3nt: TGTGCCTGGAGGGCGGGGAGCTCCTACGAGCAGTACTTC
d_gene: NA; j_gene: TRBJ2-7; v_gene: TRBV18; abundance: NA; CDR3aa: CASSLRDEQYF; CDR3nt: TGTGCCAGCTCTCTCAGGGACGAGCAGTACTTC
d_gene: TRBD1; j_gene: TRBJ2-3; v_gene: TRBV6-5; abundance: NA; CDR3aa: CASRSGQGADTQYF; CDR3nt: TGTGCCAGCAGATCGGGACAGGGTGCAGATACGCAGTATTTT
d_gene: TRBD1; j_gene: TRBJ1-4; v_gene: TRBV7-8; abundance: NA; CDR3aa: CASSSGQSEKLFF; CDR3nt: TGTGCCAGCAGCTCGGGACAGTCTGAAAAACTGTTTTTT
d_gene: TRBD1; j_gene: TRBJ2-2; v_gene: TRBV7-6; abundance: NA; CDR3aa: CASSLTGAPGELFF; CDR3nt: TGTGCCAGCAGCTTAACAGGGGCGCCCGGGGAGCTGTTTTTT
d_gene: TRBD2; j_gene: TRBJ2-1; v_gene: TRBV5-1; abundance: NA; CDR3aa: CASSPGLAGPDEQFF; CDR3nt: TGCGCCAGCAGCCCGGGACTAGCGGGGCCGGATGAGCAGTTCTTC
d_gene: NA; j_gene: TRBJ1-1; v_gene: TRBV3-1/TRBV3-2; abundance: NA; CDR3aa: CASSRSTTGEAFF; CDR3nt: TGTGCCAGCAGCCGGAGTACGACCGGGGAAGCTTTCTTT
d_gene: TRBD1; j_gene: TRBJ1-2; v_gene: TRBV28; abundance: NA; CDR3aa: CASRSHGQGAQGYTF; CDR3nt: TGTGCCAGCAGATCCCACGGACAGGGGGCGCAGGGCTACACCTTC
d_gene: TRBD1; j_gene: TRBJ1-6; v_gene: TRBV30; abundance: once; CDR3aa: CACNRGPGSPLHF; CDR3nt: TGTGCCTGTAACAGGGGGCCGGGGTCACCCCTCCACTTT
d_gene: TRBD1; j_gene: TRBJ2-7; v_gene: TRBV7-2; abundance: NA; CDR3aa: CASSSGQGATYEQYF; CDR3nt: TGTGCCAGCAGCTCGGGACAGGGGGCCACCTACGAGCAGTACTTC